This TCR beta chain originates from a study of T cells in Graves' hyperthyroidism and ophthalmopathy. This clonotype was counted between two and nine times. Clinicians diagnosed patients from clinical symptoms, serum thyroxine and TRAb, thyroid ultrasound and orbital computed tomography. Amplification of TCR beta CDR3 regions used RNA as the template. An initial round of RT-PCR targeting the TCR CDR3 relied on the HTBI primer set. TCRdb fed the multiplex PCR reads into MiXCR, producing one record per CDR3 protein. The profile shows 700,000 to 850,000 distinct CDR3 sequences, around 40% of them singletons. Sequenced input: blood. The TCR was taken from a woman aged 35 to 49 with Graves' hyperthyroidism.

The CDR3 region has the DNA TGCGCCAGCAGCCAAGGGACTAGCGGGAGCGGGGAGCAGTACTTC. Translation gives CASSQGTSGSGEQYF. The chain has TRBV4-3 and TRBJ2-7; 13 bases match TRBD2. The germline V gene encodes CDR1 LGHNA and CDR2 YSLEER. This CDR3 comprises 15 residues. V dropped 1 base and J dropped 7; count of bases not matched to a gene: 4.